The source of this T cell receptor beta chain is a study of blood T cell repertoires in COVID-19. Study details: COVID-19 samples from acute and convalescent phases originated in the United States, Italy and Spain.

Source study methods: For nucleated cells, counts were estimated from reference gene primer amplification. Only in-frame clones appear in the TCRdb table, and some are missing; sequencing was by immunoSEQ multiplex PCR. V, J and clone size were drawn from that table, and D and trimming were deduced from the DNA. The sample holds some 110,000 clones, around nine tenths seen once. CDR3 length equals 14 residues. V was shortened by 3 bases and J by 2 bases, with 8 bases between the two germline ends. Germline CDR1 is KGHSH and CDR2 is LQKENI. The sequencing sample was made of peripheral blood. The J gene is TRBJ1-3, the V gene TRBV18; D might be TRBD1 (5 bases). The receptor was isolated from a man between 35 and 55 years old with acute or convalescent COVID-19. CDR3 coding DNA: TGTGCCAGCTCACCCCCCAGGGCTGGAAACACCATATATTTT. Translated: CASSPPRAGNTIYF.